This T cell receptor (beta chain) came from a study of cytotoxic CD8 clonotypes in ibrutinib-treated CLL. Assay: immunoSEQ multiplex PCR; the TCRdb copy retains only in-frame clones and omits some. The profile shows 40,000 or so clones, 45% to 50% of them singletons. V was cut by 4 bases and J by 4 bases, with 5 bases left in between. Germline lookup yields CDR1 SGHTA and CDR2 FQGNSA. This CDR3 has 11 amino acids. The table lists this clone with a few counts. The sequence was collected from a human donor with chronic lymphocytic leukemia. This rearrangement joins TRBV7-2 to TRBJ2-7; no clear D gene. The material sequenced was PBMCs, taken before ibrutinib treatment. The CDR3 region has the DNA TGTGCCAGCAGCTATCGGTACGAGCAGTACTTC. Protein sequence: CASSYRYEQYF. Supplemented by reference TRBV7-2 and TRBJ2-7, the full variable domain reads GAGVSQSPSNKVTEKGKDVELRCDPISGHTALYWYRQSLGQGLEFLIYFQGNSAPDKSGLPSDRFSAERTGGSVSTLTIQRTQQEDSAVYLCASSYRYEQYFGPGTRLTVT.